These 18 T cell receptor beta chains share one sample of origin, sequenced in a study of cytomegalovirus exposure and HLA in healthy donors. PCR amplification relied on 60 Vbeta primers (plus 13 Jbeta primers). Sequencing used immunoSEQ multiplex PCR; TCRdb keeps in-frame clones, though not all of them. This table has 90,000 to 110,000 clones, around three quarters appearing once. Source material: PBMCs. The receptor set was obtained from a woman aged 50 to 60 in good health and CMV-seropositive.

The chain couples TRBV27 to TRBJ2-1; D remains unclear. CDR3 size: 13 residues. V was pared by 6 bases and J by 7 bases, with 13 bases between. CDR1 and CDR2 (germline): MNHEY, SMNVEV (reference sequence). The CDR3 DNA sequence: TGTGCCAGCAGCCGCCCGGGTTTGAATGAGCAGTTCTTC. This sequence encodes CASSRPGLNEQFF.

The rearrangement joins TRBV18 to TRBJ2-1; D might be TRBD1 (6 bases). The CDR3 totals 14 residues. V dropped 0 bases and J dropped 4 bases, with 7 bases sitting between them. Germline loops: CDR1 KGHSH, CDR2 LQKENI. CDR3 nucleotide sequence: TGTGCCAGCTCACCACCAGGGGGATACAATGAGCAGTTCTTC. It codes for CASSPPGGYNEQFF. Using reference TRBV18 and TRBJ2-1 for the parts outside the CDR3, the full variable domain is NAGVMQNPRHLVRRRGQEARLRCSPMKGHSHVYWYRQLPEEGLKFMVYLQKENIIDESGMPKERFSAEFPKEGPSILRIQQVVRGDSAAYFCASSPPGGYNEQFFGPGTRLTVL.

This chain joins TRBV28 and TRBJ1-4; no firm D call. The CDR3 has 13 amino acids. CDR1 is MDHEN and CDR2 is SYDVKM in the germline V gene. V was clipped by 4 bases and J by 4 bases, with 7 bases between them. The CDR3 DNA follows: TGTGCCAGCAGTTCAGGTGTTAATGAAAAACTGTTTTTT. It encodes CASSSGVNEKLFF.

Worth noting for this clone: The same CDR3 arises from other DNA sequences in this sample as well. This rearrangement joins TRBV7-3 to TRBJ2-1, with 11 bases matching TRBD2. The CDR3 is 15 residues long. Germline V gene lookup returns CDR1 SGHTA and CDR2 FQGTGA. V dropped 1 base and J dropped 6; count of bases not matched to a gene: 2. CDR3 region: CASSLSLAGGNEQFF. CDR3 DNA sequence: TGTGCCAGCAGCTTAAGCCTAGCGGGAGGCAATGAGCAGTTCTTC.

The chain recombines TRBV7-3 with TRBJ2-7, with D possibly being TRBD1 (5 bases). Germline lookup yields CDR1 SGHTA and CDR2 FQGTGA. The CDR3 loop spans 13 amino acids. Trimming took off 3 bases at V and 8 bases at J, with 14 bases between the two ends. The CDR3 DNA reads as TGTGCCAGCAGCTTTTCAGGGTCTACGAAGCAGTACTTC. Protein product: CASSFSGSTKQYF. Combining the CDR3 with reference TRBV7-3 and TRBJ2-7 gives the whole variable domain GAGVSQTPSNKVTEKGKYVELRCDPISGHTALYWYRQSLGQGPEFLIYFQGTGAADDSGLPNDRFFAVRPEGSVSTLKIQRTERGDSAVYLCASSFSGSTKQYFGPGTRLTVT.

This clone was counted between two and nine times. The CDR3 here is CASSDRQVSNQPQHF. CDR3 in DNA: TGTGCCAGCAGCGACAGACAGGTTAGCAATCAGCCCCAGCATTTT. This chain uses TRBV12-1 with TRBJ1-5; the table names TRBD1, a call not compared with the DNA. TRBV12-1 is a recognized pseudogene. The CDR3 consists of 15 residues.

The chain recombines TRBV19 with TRBJ2-1, with 7 bases aligning to TRBD2. Trimming took 1 base from V and 4 from J; bases not matched to a gene: 4. Germline CDR1 reads LNHDA; CDR2 reads SQIVND (reference sequence). This CDR3 spans 15 amino acids. DNA of the CDR3: TGTGCCAGTAGTATAGCCGGGCGGGAGTACAATGAGCAGTTCTTC. This sequence encodes CASSIAGREYNEQFF.

This chain connects TRBV5-1 to TRBJ2-3; 9 bases align to TRBD2. This CDR3 has 17 residues. The V and J ends lost 4 bases and 0 bases, in that order; junction bases with no gene match: 9. Germline CDR1 is SGHRS and CDR2 is YFSETQ. The CDR3 region is CASSDPLAGRSTDTQYF. In DNA form, the CDR3 reads TGCGCCAGCAGCGACCCTCTAGCGGGACGAAGCACAGATACGCAGTATTTT.

Only a few counts were recorded for this clone. The genes are TRBV27 and TRBJ2-7; 8 nucleotides align to TRBD1. This CDR3 comprises 14 residues. Germline-derived CDR1 and CDR2 are MNHEY and SMNVEV (reference sequence). Germline trimming cut 6 bases from V and 5 bases from J; bases unmatched to any gene: 9. The CDR3, as DNA: TGTGCCAGCAGGCCCCGGACAGGGTTGAACGAGCAGTACTTC. Its translation: CASRPRTGLNEQYF.

The chain links TRBV7-2 to TRBJ1-2; no clear D gene. The V gene lost 3 bases and the J gene lost 3 bases, with 8 bases spanning the gap. Germline V gives CDR1 SGHTA, CDR2 FQGNSA. The CDR3 extends over 13 amino acids. This chain's CDR3 is CASSFPGDYGYTF. In nucleotides, the CDR3 is TGTGCCAGCAGCTTTCCCGGGGACTATGGCTACACCTTC.

The CDR3 DNA sequence: TGTGCCAGCAGCCACCGACAGGGAGGCACCGGGGAGCTGTTTTTT. This encodes CASSHRQGGTGELFF. The chain links TRBV11-1 to TRBJ2-2; maybe TRBD1 (7 bases). Germline assignment: CDR1 SGHAT and CDR2 FQDESV (reference sequence). V was clipped by 5 bases and J by 4 bases, with 14 bases between them. The CDR3 consists of 15 residues.

The genes are TRBV11-1 and TRBJ1-2; D not resolved. The CDR3 is made up of 14 amino acids. Per germline, CDR1 SGHAT and CDR2 FQDESV (reference sequence). Deletions cut 2 bases from V and 4 bases from J, with 11 bases between. The CDR3 spells CASSLSGATYGYTF. The CDR3 DNA sequence: TGTGCCAGCAGCTTATCGGGAGCCACCTATGGCTACACCTTC.

This clone has a handful of counts. The rearrangement joins TRBV25-1 to TRBJ2-7; D may be TRBD2 (6 bases). The CDR3 contains 12 residues. Germline assignment: CDR1 MGHDK and CDR2 SYGVNS. With 0 bases removed from V and 6 bases from J, the gap between germline ends came to 6 bases. The CDR3 reads CASSEYGGEQYF. In nucleotides, the CDR3 is TGTGCCAGCAGTGAATACGGGGGCGAGCAGTACTTC.

V usage is TRBV2 and J usage is TRBJ1-5; a weak D match, TRBD1 (5 bases). Germline V gives CDR1 SNHLY, CDR2 FYNNEI. The CDR3 spans 14 residues. V shed 1 base and J shed 6 bases, with 10 bases lying between them. The CDR3 loop is CASSEGREIQPQHF. The CDR3 DNA is TGTGCCAGCAGTGAAGGCAGGGAAATTCAGCCCCAGCATTTT.

V usage is TRBV7-3 and J usage is TRBJ2-7; 7 nucleotides agree with TRBD1. The germline V gene has CDR1 SGHTA and CDR2 FQGTGA. Unmatched junction bases numbered 4, after V lost 0 bases and J lost 8 bases. The length of the CDR3 is 13 residues. The CDR3 loop reads CASSLTGGVKQYF. The CDR3 nucleotides read TGTGCCAGCAGCTTAACAGGGGGCGTAAAGCAGTACTTC.

The rearrangement uses TRBV5-1 and TRBJ2-2, with 7 bases that match TRBD2. Germline V CDR1 and CDR2: SGHRS, YFSETQ. The CDR3 has 15 amino acids. J gave up 1 base and V 4 bases, and 4 bases lay outside the gene matches. CDR3 sequence (DNA): TGCGCCAGCAGCGGACGCGGGGGGAACACCGGGGAGCTGTTTTTT. Protein product: CASSGRGGNTGELFF.

The chain employs TRBV6-6 and TRBJ2-7; D is ambiguous. The CDR3 has 12 residues. Germline values: CDR1 MNHNY, CDR2 SVGAGI (reference sequence). V lost 2 bases to trimming and J lost 2 bases, with 4 bases between them. CDR3 in amino acids: CASSYQAYEQYF. The CDR3 DNA reads TGTGCCAGCAGTTACCAGGCCTACGAGCAGTACTTC.

V gene TRBV7-3 combines with J gene TRBJ1-1; no firm D call. Germline-derived CDR1 and CDR2 are SGHTA and FQGTGA. The CDR3 has 13 residues. Deletions cut 5 bases from V and 0 bases from J, with 7 bases between. CDR3 nucleotides: TGTGCCAGCAGCCAAACTATGAACACTGAAGCTTTCTTT. As protein: CASSQTMNTEAFF.